This entry lists 28 T cell receptor beta chains sequenced from one sample in a study of blood T cell repertoires in COVID-19. The repertoire was sequenced with immunoSEQ multiplex PCR; TCRdb's copy has only in-frame clones and lacks some. The sample consists of about 200,000 clones, roughly 90% of them appearing once. Material for sequencing was peripheral blood. The source is a woman aged 70-85 years with acute or convalescent COVID-19.

V gene TRBV9 combines with J gene TRBJ2-1; 9 bases match TRBD1. Germline assignment: CDR1 SGDLS and CDR2 YYNGEE. V trimming: 0 bases; J trimming: 8 bases; junction bases outside the gene matches: 9. This CDR3 is built from 16 residues. The DNA of the CDR3 is TGTGCCAGCAGCGTAGGGGGACAGGGATTTTTCTATGAGCAGTTCTTC. Protein sequence: CASSVGGQGFFYEQFF.

V and J are TRBV6-5 and TRBJ1-1; possibly TRBD1 for D (5 bases). V was pared by 2 bases and J by 3 bases, with 10 bases between. CDR3 size: 14 residues. The germline V gene has CDR1 MNHEY and CDR2 SVGAGI. The CDR3 region is CASSYAGRDTEAFF. CDR3 DNA sequence: TGTGCCAGCAGTTACGCAGGGAGGGACACTGAAGCTTTCTTT.

The chain carries TRBV6-6 and TRBJ1-6, with D possibly TRBD1 on 6 matching bases. Germline loops: CDR1 MNHNY, CDR2 SVGAGI (reference sequence). Trimming stripped 5 bases from V and 9 bases from J, with 17 bases between. CDR3 length: 15 residues. CDR3 in DNA: TGTGCCAGCAGTCCTAGGGACATTAGAGGTTCACCCCTCCACTTT. Translating gives CASSPRDIRGSPLHF.

This chain connects TRBV7-9 to TRBJ1-1; maybe TRBD1 (6 bases). The V gene lost 7 bases and the J gene lost 1 base, with 10 bases spanning the gap. The CDR3 runs 13 residues. CDR1 and CDR2 from the germline V gene are SEHNR and FQNEAQ (reference sequence). CDR3 nucleotide sequence: TGTGCCAGCAACCGGGACACGAACACTGAAGCTTTCTTT. It yields the protein CASNRDTNTEAFF.

This rearrangement joins TRBV6-5 to TRBJ2-7, with D perhaps matching TRBD1 (6 bases). Germline lookup yields CDR1 MNHEY and CDR2 SVGAGI. CDR3 size: 14 residues. Trimming pared 6 bases from V and 0 bases from J, leaving 12 bases between. The CDR3 loop reads CASSPRTVSYEQYF. In nucleotides, the CDR3 is TGTGCCAGCAGCCCAAGGACAGTCTCCTACGAGCAGTACTTC.

The J gene is TRBJ2-3, the V gene TRBV6-5, with 13 bases identical to TRBD2. Unmatched junction bases numbered 1, after V lost 4 bases and J lost 0 bases. The CDR3 is 16 residues long. The germline V gene has CDR1 MNHEY and CDR2 SVGAGI. CDR3 nucleotide sequence: TGTGCCAGCAGTTGGGGACTAGCGGGGAGCACAGATACGCAGTATTTT. Encoded protein: CASSWGLAGSTDTQYF.

This chain links TRBV3-1 (or the pseudogene TRBV3-2) with TRBJ1-5; perhaps TRBD1 as D (5 bases). Trimming took off 3 bases at V and 4 bases at J, with 7 bases between the two ends. CDR3 length: 13 amino acids. The germline gives CDR1 LGHDT, CDR2 YNNKEL (reference sequence). CDR3 DNA: TGTGCCAGCAGCCAGGGGGGTAATCAGCCCCAGCATTTT. Its translation is CASSQGGNQPQHF.

The chain is built from TRBV11-3 and TRBJ1-6, with D possibly being TRBD1 (6 bases). V gave up 5 bases and J gave up 6 bases, with 11 bases separating them. This CDR3 spans 14 amino acids. Germline assignment: CDR1 SGHNT and CDR2 YENEEA. The CDR3 DNA follows: TGTGCCAGCAGCAGAACAGGGATTAATTCACCCCTCCACTTT. It codes for CASSRTGINSPLHF.

The rearrangement joins TRBV7-2 to TRBJ2-1; perhaps TRBD1 as D (6 bases). Germline CDR1 SGHTA, CDR2 FQGNSA. Trimming cost V 2 bases and J 8 bases, with 10 bases left between them. The CDR3 runs 13 residues. Here the CDR3 DNA reads TGTGCCAGCAGCTTAAGAGCAGGGGATGAGCAGTTCTTC. As protein: CASSLRAGDEQFF. The full variable domain, in which reference TRBV7-2 and TRBJ2-1 provide the parts outside the CDR3, is GAGVSQSPSNKVTEKGKDVELRCDPISGHTALYWYRQSLGQGLEFLIYFQGNSAPDKSGLPSDRFSAERTGGSVSTLTIQRTQQEDSAVYLCASSLRAGDEQFFGPGTRLTVL.

The chain combines TRBV6-5 with TRBJ1-5; D ambiguous. CDR1 is MNHEY and CDR2 is SVGAGI in the germline V gene. This CDR3 spans 15 amino acids. Trimming left V 9 bases short and J 0 bases short, with 15 bases between. The chain's CDR3 is CASFGSPYSNQPQHF. In nucleotides, the CDR3 is TGTGCCAGTTTTGGGAGTCCTTATAGCAATCAGCCCCAGCATTTT.

The chain links TRBV9 to TRBJ2-2; D possibly corresponds to TRBD1 (6 bases). V was shortened by 4 bases and J by 5 bases, with 15 bases between the two germline ends. This CDR3 contains 15 residues. CDR1 and CDR2 from the germline V gene are SGDLS and YYNGEE. CDR3 loop: CASSPSLGQTGELFF. The DNA for the CDR3 is TGTGCCAGCAGCCCCAGTCTTGGACAGACCGGGGAGCTGTTTTTT.

The genes are TRBV3-1 (or the pseudogene TRBV3-2) and TRBJ1-2; 10 bases line up with TRBD1. CDR3 length: 18 residues. V trimming: 0 bases; J trimming: 4 bases; junction bases outside the gene matches: 11. CDR1 LGHDT and CDR2 YNNKEL come from the germline V gene (reference sequence). The DNA of the CDR3 is TGTGCCAGCAGCCAAGAGGTTGGTGGGGGACAGGGGAGCTATGGCTACACCTTC. Its protein is CASSQEVGGGQGSYGYTF.

The chain carries TRBV7-2 and TRBJ2-1; perhaps TRBD2 as D (6 bases). The CDR3 is 16 residues long. V was pared by 5 bases and J by 4 bases, with 18 bases between. The germline V gene encodes CDR1 SGHTA and CDR2 FQGNSA. CDR3 protein: CASSTGSPLLYNEQFF. The CDR3 DNA reads TGTGCCAGCAGCACCGGGAGCCCTCTCCTTTACAATGAGCAGTTCTTC.

V gene TRBV5-1 combines with J gene TRBJ1-2, with 7 bases matching TRBD1. CDR3 length: 15 amino acids. Trimming removed 4 bases from V and 3 bases from J; junction bases left unmatched: 9. CDR1 is SGHRS and CDR2 is YFSETQ in the germline V gene. The chain's CDR3 is CASSRGTARDYGYTF. The DNA for the CDR3 is TGCGCCAGCAGCAGGGGGACAGCCCGGGACTATGGCTACACCTTC.

The rearrangement links TRBV7-9 to TRBJ2-7, with a tentative D call TRBD1 (9 bases). Germline V gives CDR1 SEHNR, CDR2 FQNEAQ (reference sequence). With 1 base removed from V and 5 bases from J, the gap between germline ends came to 18 bases. This CDR3 region has 16 residues. The CDR3 is CASSLVAGQGKNEQYF. CDR3 nucleotide sequence: TGTGCCAGCAGCTTAGTAGCGGGACAGGGAAAGAACGAGCAGTACTTC.

The CDR3 protein is CSVELIAGGYTF. The DNA of the CDR3 is TGCAGCGTTGAATTGATAGCCGGCGGCTACACCTTC. The chain combines TRBV29-1 with TRBJ1-2; D is unresolved. Trimming shortened V by 2 bases and J by 8 bases, and 12 bases separated the two germline ends. The CDR3 sequence is 12 residues long. Germline V gene sequence: CDR1 SQVTM, CDR2 ANQGSEA.

The V call is TRBV7-6, the J call TRBJ2-7, with 10 bases fitting TRBD2. The ends lost 1 base at V and 2 bases at J; junction bases unmatched: 5. The length of the CDR3 is 16 residues. In germline, CDR1 is SGHVS, CDR2 FNYEAQ. The CDR3 sequence is CASSLVLAGAAYEQYF. CDR3 coding DNA: TGTGCCAGCAGCTTAGTCCTAGCGGGGGCTGCCTACGAGCAGTACTTC. The whole variable domain, filled in from reference TRBV7-6 and TRBJ2-7, reads GAGVSQSPRYKVTKRGQDVALRCDPISGHVSLYWYRQALGQGPEFLTYFNYEAQQDKSGLPNDRFSAERPEGSISTLTIQRTEQRDSAMYRCASSLVLAGAAYEQYFGPGTRLTVT.

This clone was seen a single time. This chain connects TRBV28 to TRBJ1-2, with 11 bases lining up with TRBD1. V shed 6 bases, J shed 4 bases, and the junction held 10 bases outside the gene matches. The CDR3 covers 16 residues. Germline values: CDR1 MDHEN, CDR2 SYDVKM. The CDR3 spells CASSPTTGTGGYGYTF. For the CDR3, the DNA is TGTGCCAGCAGCCCTACTACCGGGACAGGGGGCTATGGCTACACCTTC.

This clone was seen once. The J gene is TRBJ2-7, the V gene TRBV21-1; the listed D gene, TRBD2, was not tested against the DNA. TRBV21-1 is a documented pseudogene. The CDR3 runs to 15 residues. CDR3 protein: CASTDSRGGTYEQYF. For the CDR3, the DNA is TGTGCCAGCACCGACTCCCGGGGGGGAACCTACGAGCAGTACTTC.

The rearrangement links TRBV2 to TRBJ2-7, with 8 bases lining up with TRBD2. Trimming at V came to 1 base and at J to 7 bases, leaving 9 bases not matched to a gene. The CDR3 has 15 amino acids. CDR1 and CDR2 (germline): SNHLY, FYNNEI. In DNA, the CDR3 is TGTGCCAGCAGTGAAGAACGGGAGGGCCGGTTGGAGCAGTACTTC. This sequence encodes CASSEEREGRLEQYF. Based on the CDR3 plus reference TRBV2 and TRBJ2-7, the full variable domain is EPEVTQTPSHQVTQMGQEVILRCVPISNHLYFYWYRQILGQKVEFLVSFYNNEISEKSEIFDDQFSVERPDGSNFTLKIRSTKLEDSAMYFCASSEEREGRLEQYFGPGTRLTVT.

The rearrangement joins TRBV6-1 to TRBJ2-7; D may be TRBD1 (5 bases). Per germline, CDR1 MNHNS and CDR2 SASEGT. The CDR3 consists of 15 residues. Trimming removed 3 bases at V and 0 bases at J, with 12 bases between. The CDR3 reads CASSELQGISYEQYF. CDR3 DNA sequence: TGTGCCAGCAGTGAGCTTCAGGGAATCTCCTACGAGCAGTACTTC.

The chain carries TRBV6-1 and TRBJ1-5; D unresolved. The V gene lost 3 bases and the J gene lost 2 bases, with 11 bases spanning the gap. Germline CDR1 and CDR2: MNHNS and SASEGT. The CDR3 totals 15 residues. The CDR3 spells CASSDWEAGNQPQHF. The DNA of the CDR3 is TGTGCCAGCAGTGATTGGGAAGCGGGCAATCAGCCCCAGCATTTT.

The chain couples TRBV5-1 to TRBJ1-1; TRBD1 agrees at 7 bases. Trimming removed 4 bases from V and 4 bases from J; junction bases left unmatched: 7. The germline gives CDR1 SGHRS, CDR2 YFSETQ. This CDR3 has 14 residues. CDR3 loop: CASSQRDSGTEAFF. The CDR3, as DNA: TGCGCCAGCAGCCAAAGGGACAGTGGCACTGAAGCTTTCTTT.

The chain is built from TRBV25-1 and TRBJ1-1; D possibly corresponds to TRBD1 (5 bases). Trimming pared 10 bases from V and 2 bases from J, leaving 14 bases between. This CDR3 is 13 amino acids long. Germline CDR1 and CDR2: MGHDK and SYGVNS. CDR3 in amino acids: CATRAQGNTEAFF. CDR3 in DNA: TGTGCCACCAGGGCGCAGGGAAACACTGAAGCTTTCTTT. The full variable domain, completed using reference TRBV25-1 and TRBJ1-1, is EADIYQTPRYLVIGTGKKITLECSQTMGHDKMYWYQQDPGMELHLIHYSYGVNSTEKGDLSSESTVSRIRTEHFPLTLESARPSHTSQYLCATRAQGNTEAFFGQGTRLTVV.

This clone was observed a single time. The rearrangement links TRBV5-4 to TRBJ2-7; 9 nucleotides match TRBD2. Trimming at V came to 4 bases and at J to 6 bases, leaving 8 bases not matched to a gene. Germline CDR1 and CDR2: SGHNT and YYREEE (reference sequence). The CDR3 has 14 residues. This chain's CDR3 is CASSASGTSPEQYF. For the CDR3, the DNA is TGTGCCAGCAGCGCATCCGGGACTAGCCCCGAGCAGTACTTC.

The chain uses TRBV7-2 and TRBJ2-7, with a tentative D call TRBD1 (5 bases). The germline V and J ends were trimmed by 6 bases and 1 base, with 10 bases remaining between them. Germline-derived CDR1 and CDR2 are SGHTA and FQGNSA. There are 13 residues in the CDR3. The CDR3 is CASSYQGSYEQYF. CDR3 nucleotides: TGTGCCAGCAGTTACCAGGGTTCCTACGAGCAGTACTTC.

The chain joins TRBV25-1 to TRBJ1-1; TRBD1 aligns across 8 bases. Unmatched junction bases numbered 3, after V lost 0 bases and J lost 3 bases. The CDR3 runs 15 residues. The germline gives CDR1 MGHDK, CDR2 SYGVNS. This CDR3 is CASSEYMTGDTEAFF. CDR3 sequence (DNA): TGTGCCAGCAGTGAATATATGACAGGGGACACTGAAGCTTTCTTT.

The V call is TRBV28, the J call TRBJ2-7, with D maybe TRBD2 (5 bases). Germline V CDR1 and CDR2: MDHEN, SYDVKM. The V end was cut by 5 bases, the J end by 4 bases, with 12 bases between. The CDR3 is 13 residues long. The CDR3 nucleotides read TGTGCCAGCAGTCTTCAACTAGGTTACGAGCAGTACTTC. Encoded protein: CASSLQLGYEQYF.